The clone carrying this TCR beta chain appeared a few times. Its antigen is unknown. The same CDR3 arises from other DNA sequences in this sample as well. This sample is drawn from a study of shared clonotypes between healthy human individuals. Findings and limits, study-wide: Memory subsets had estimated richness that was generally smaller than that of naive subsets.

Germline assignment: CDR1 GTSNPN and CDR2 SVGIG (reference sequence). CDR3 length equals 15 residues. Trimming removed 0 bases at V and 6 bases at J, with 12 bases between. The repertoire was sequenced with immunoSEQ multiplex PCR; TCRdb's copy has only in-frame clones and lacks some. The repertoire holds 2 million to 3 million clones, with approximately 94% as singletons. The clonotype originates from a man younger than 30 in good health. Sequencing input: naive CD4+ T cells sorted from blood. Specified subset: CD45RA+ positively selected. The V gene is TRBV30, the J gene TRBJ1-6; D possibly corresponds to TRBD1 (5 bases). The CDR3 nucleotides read TGTGCCTGGAGTGTACGGCGGGGGGGTAATTCACCCCTCCACTTT. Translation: CAWSVRRGGNSPLHF.